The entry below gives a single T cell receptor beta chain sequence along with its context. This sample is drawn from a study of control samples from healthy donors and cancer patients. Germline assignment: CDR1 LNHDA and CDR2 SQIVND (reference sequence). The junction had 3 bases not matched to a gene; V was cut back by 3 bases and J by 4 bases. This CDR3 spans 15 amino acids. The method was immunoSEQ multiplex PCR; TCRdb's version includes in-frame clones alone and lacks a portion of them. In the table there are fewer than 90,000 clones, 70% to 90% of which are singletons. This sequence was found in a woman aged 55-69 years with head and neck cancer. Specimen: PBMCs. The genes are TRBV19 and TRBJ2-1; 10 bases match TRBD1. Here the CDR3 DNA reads TGTGCCAGTAGTATGGGACAGGGGTTATACAATGAGCAGTTCTTC. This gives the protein CASSMGQGLYNEQFF.